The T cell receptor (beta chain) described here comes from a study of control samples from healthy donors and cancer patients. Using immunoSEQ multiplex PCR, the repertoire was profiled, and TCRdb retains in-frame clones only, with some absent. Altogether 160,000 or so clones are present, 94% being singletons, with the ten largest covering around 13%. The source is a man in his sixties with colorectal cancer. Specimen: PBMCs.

CDR3 nucleotides: TGTGCCAGCAGCTTAGCGGGGGGGAACACTGAAGCTTTCTTT. Protein product: CASSLAGGNTEAFF. V gene TRBV7-8 combines with J gene TRBJ1-1; D is perhaps TRBD1 (5 bases). Trimming pared 0 bases from V and 1 base from J, leaving 6 bases between. Germline CDR1 SGHVS, CDR2 FQNEAQ. This CDR3 contains 14 residues.